This T cell receptor (beta chain) was obtained from a study of a mutant IDH1 vaccine in newly diagnosed glioma. Study-level information: Before enrollment, patients got radiotherapy alone, temozolomide alone, or mostly the combination.

The table came from immunoSEQ multiplex PCR; TCRdb's copy has only in-frame clones and leaves some out. The sample holds 73,000 or so clones, approximately 88% seen once. The CDR3 runs 12 residues. CDR1 and CDR2 (germline): SQVTM, ANQGSEA. J was trimmed by 0 bases and V by 7 bases; bases with no gene match: 2. Note on this clone: Its target is unknown.

Described time point: week 35, safety follow-up. Doses consisted of 300 ug of mutant IDH1 20-mer peptide each, paired with topical imiquimod. The V gene is TRBV29-1, the J gene TRBJ1-1; 7 nucleotides agree with TRBD1. The sequencing here drew on PBMCs, taken from a glioma patient whose treatment included an IDH1 peptide vaccine. This TCR was recovered from a man younger than 35 with glioma. CDR3 sequence: CSDRGMNTEAFF. CDR3 bases: TGCAGCGACAGGGGAATGAACACTGAAGCTTTCTTT.